A single TCR beta chain is shown here with its context. Germline V gene data show CDR1 as MGHRA and CDR2 as YSYEKL. The V end was cut by 6 bases, the J end by 4 bases, with 17 bases between. CDR3 size: 15 residues. This record belongs to a study of control samples from healthy donors and cancer patients. Assay used: immunoSEQ multiplex PCR; TCRdb lists only in-frame clones, some missing. Of around 94,000 clones listed, more than 85% are singletons. This sequence originates from a woman in her thirties in good health. Sequenced input: blood. This chain joins TRBV4-1 and TRBJ2-3; no reliable D call. The DNA for the CDR3 is TGCGCCAGCAGATGGCAGCCCGAGAGCGCAGATACGCAGTATTTT. This encodes CASRWQPESADTQYF.